This T cell receptor (beta chain) was retrieved from a study of OX40 agonist ivuxolimab in advanced cancers. Study-wide results and caveats: At doses 0.1 to 3.0 mg/kg, CD4+ and CD8+ clones expanded. Expansion of clones was among the lowest in partial responders at 0.1-3.0 mg/kg. Also showing low normalized T-cell clonal expansion were some of the nonresponders.

Clones were read by immunoSEQ multiplex PCR, and TCRdb kept only the in-frame ones, dropping some. Among about 80,000 clones listed, 80% to 95% were seen once. With regard to this clone: The antigen is not known.

Germline values: CDR1 MNHEY, CDR2 SVGAGI. The CDR3 loop spans 16 amino acids. Trimming removed 0 bases at V and 1 base at J, with 12 bases between. The source material was CD4+ or CD8+ T cells sorted from blood, sampled in a trial of the OX40 agonist ivuxolimab. The V and J genes are TRBV6-5 and TRBJ1-2; perhaps TRBD1 as D (6 bases). The source of this sequence is an adult with an advanced solid tumor such as melanoma, head and neck, liver or kidney cancer. This CDR3 is CASSYSQGEGNYGYTF. CDR3 nucleotide sequence: TGTGCCAGCAGTTACTCACAGGGAGAGGGTAACTATGGCTACACCTTC.